These 8 T cell receptor beta chains came from one sample sequenced in a study of T cell repertoires in cytomegalovirus infection. These receptors lack a known antigen. TCRdb used MiXCR to reprocess the reads, holding one entry per CDR3 protein. The sample lists about 350,000 distinct CDR3 sequences; roughly 36% were seen once. The input for sequencing was cultured PBMCs, taken from culture after CMV antigen stimulation. Every receptor here comes from a human donor in good health (CMV status not recorded). Some clones in this sample may be carry-over from other donors' samples.

This clonotype was found many times. The CDR3 region is CASSPTTGPYEQYV. Here the CDR3 DNA reads TGTGCCAGCAGCCCGACGACAGGTCCCTACGAGCAGTACGTC. J is TRBJ2-7 and V is TRBV7-2; D may be TRBD1 (6 bases). CDR3 size: 14 residues. Germline V gene data show CDR1 as SGHTA and CDR2 as FQGNSA. The V end lost 5 bases, the J end lost 2 bases, and 13 bases lay between the germline ends.

The chain employs TRBV4-1 and TRBJ1-1; D not resolved. Germline V lookup: CDR1 MGHRA, CDR2 YSYEKL. The CDR3 is made up of 14 amino acids. Trimming cost V 0 bases and J 2 bases, with 7 bases left between them. For the CDR3, the DNA is TGCGCCAGCAGCCAAGATAACAGAAACACTGAAGCTTTCTTT. It is translated as CASSQDNRNTEAFF.

Only one count was recorded for this clonotype. V is TRBV6-6 and J is TRBJ1-6; 9 bases line up with TRBD1. This CDR3 has 17 amino acids. After removal of 6 bases from V and 4 bases from J, the junction contained 10 bases not matched to a gene. The germline CDR1 and CDR2 sequences are MNHNY and SVGAGI (reference sequence). CDR3 in DNA: TGTGCCAGCAGCCCCGGGACAGGGTTATTTTATAATTCACCCCTCCACTTT. Amino acids: CASSPGTGLFYNSPLHF.

This clonotype has at least ten counts. The chain uses TRBV7-6 and TRBJ2-5, with D perhaps matching TRBD1 (6 bases). The CDR3 totals 18 residues. Deletions cut 5 bases from V and 3 bases from J, with 25 bases between. Germline CDR1 and CDR2: SGHVS and FNYEAQ. The CDR3 is CASSRANRAVISKETQYF. CDR3 in DNA: TGTGCCAGCAGCCGGGCCAACAGGGCGGTGATCTCCAAAGAGACCCAGTACTTC.

The chain has TRBV9 and TRBJ2-5, with TRBD2 identical over 7 bases. Looked up from germline, CDR1 is SGDLS and CDR2 is YYNGEE. The CDR3 sequence is 15 residues long. Trimming at V came to 0 bases and at J to 0 bases, leaving 2 bases not matched to a gene. In DNA, the CDR3 is TGTGCCAGCAGCGTAGGGGAGGGGTACCAAGAGACCCAGTACTTC. It is translated as CASSVGEGYQETQYF.

This clonotype appeared a single time. V and J are TRBV10-3 and TRBJ1-3; D remains unclear. In germline, CDR1 is ENHRY, CDR2 SYGVKD. The CDR3 consists of 15 residues. V was trimmed by 6 bases and J by 0 bases, leaving 12 bases between them. CDR3 sequence (DNA): TGTGCCATCAGCCTCTCCGGCTTCTCTGGAAACACCATATATTTT. This encodes CAISLSGFSGNTIYF.

The rearrangement uses TRBV19 and TRBJ2-4, with D tentatively TRBD2 (6 bases). Germline CDR1 is LNHDA and CDR2 is SQIVND (reference sequence). CDR3 length: 18 residues. Trimming cost V 6 bases and J 0 bases, with 21 bases left between them. CDR3 DNA sequence: TGTGCCAGTAGCATGGGGGGACCGAGACTTATAGCCAAAAACATTCAGTACTTC. It specifies CASSMGGPRLIAKNIQYF.

The rearrangement joins TRBV7-6 to TRBJ2-1; 7 bases are shared with TRBD1. Germline V gene sequence: CDR1 SGHVS, CDR2 FNYEAQ. CDR3 size: 16 residues. Unmatched junction bases numbered 6, after V lost 0 bases and J lost 4 bases. In DNA form, the CDR3 reads TGTGCCAGCAGCTTAGCAAACAGGGGATTATACAATGAGCAGTTCTTC. This codes for CASSLANRGLYNEQFF.